This TCR beta chain appears in the sequencing data of a study of vaccination effects on CD4 cells after COVID-19. Study-wide context: Post-vaccine sample collection fell at a median of 72 days after the second dose.

ViraFEST expansion of antigen-specific CD4+ T cells with viral peptide pools preceded sequencing. CD4+ T cell isolation took place after approximately 11 days of culture. Of the BNT162b2 and mRNA-1273 vaccines, participants received two doses of one or the other. Peptides at about 10 ug/ml and IL-2 at about 9.2 IU/ml were added to two million PBMC per well. Assay used: immunoSEQ multiplex PCR; TCRdb lists only in-frame clones, some missing. The profile shows tens of thousands of clones, approximately 73% of them singletons. This clone occurred a few times. Its antigen is not known. Germline CDR1 MDHEN, CDR2 SYDVKM. The CDR3 runs to 14 residues. Trimming took 6 bases from V and 6 from J, leaving 15 bases between them.

The sample consisted of CD4+ T cells from PBMCs cultured with HCoV-229E spike peptides, taken after COVID-19 vaccination. The sequence was obtained from a human donor who received a COVID-19 vaccine. The chain combines TRBV28 with TRBJ1-5; D uncertain. CDR3 nucleotide sequence: TGTGCCAGCAGATTCACTAGGGCGCGTCAGCCCCAGCATTTT. Amino acids: CASRFTRARQPQHF.